Described below is a single TCR beta chain sequence and its context. Its antigen is not known. These data are taken from a study of T cells in localized non-small cell lung cancer. The CDR3 loop spans 15 amino acids. Germline lookup yields CDR1 GTSNPN and CDR2 SVGIG (reference sequence). Trimming removed 2 bases at V and 0 bases at J, with 8 bases between. Measured with immunoSEQ multiplex PCR; TCRdb has only the in-frame clones, and not every one. The profile covers tens of thousands of clones, with roughly 88% appearing a single time and 2.7% taken by the ten largest. Study observations and caveats: Of the top 100 tumor clones, median 57 were in adjacent lung, some 30 among its top 100. Higher blood T cell density tracked longer overall survival. Sequencing covered just one tumor region, so heterogeneity cannot be ruled out. Of the tissues analyzed, uninvolved adjacent lung showed maximal T cell clonality, greater than tumor.

The TCR originated in a woman aged 40 to 75 with stage I lung adenocarcinoma. This sample comprised peripheral blood, obtained before any cancer treatment. The chain uses TRBV30 and TRBJ2-6; unclear D gene. In DNA, the CDR3 is TGTGCCTGGAGTTTGAAAGGCTCTGGGGCCAACGTCCTGACTTTC. It is translated as CAWSLKGSGANVLTF. The variable domain in full, with the rest retrieved from reference TRBV30 and TRBJ2-6, is SQTIHQWPATLVQPVGSPLSLECTVEGTSNPNLYWYRQAAGRGLQLLFYSVGIGQISSEVPQNLSASRPQDRQFILSSKKLLLSDSGFYLCAWSLKGSGANVLTFGAGSRLTVL.